This T cell receptor beta chain comes out of a study of naive and memory T cell subsets. Notes on the study in general: Especially in CD8 cells, naive repertoires contained a few larger clonotypes, possibly CD45RA-re-expressing memory cells. A clonotype means one alpha or beta sequence, not an alpha/beta pair.

V dropped 8 bases and J dropped 0 bases, with 11 bases sitting between them. Germline CDR1 ENHRY, CDR2 SYGVKD. The CDR3 covers 13 residues. The beta constant-region primer was an equimolar mix of two oligonucleotides covering TRBC1 and TRBC2. TCRdb redid the calling of the UMI-ligation and nested PCR reads with MiXCR, one entry per CDR3 protein. The data contain about 150,000 distinct CDR3 sequences, about a sixth of them singletons. After CD4 positive bead selection, the CD4-negative fraction gave CD8 T cells. This clonotype came up a few times. Its target is unknown. The sequencing sample was made of naive CD4+ T cells from blood. The sequence derives from a human donor in good health. The chain couples TRBV10-3 to TRBJ2-7; D might be TRBD1 (6 bases). The CDR3 DNA is TGTGCCATCTTAGGGGGTTCCTCCTACGAGCAGTACTTC. Translation gives CAILGGSSYEQYF.